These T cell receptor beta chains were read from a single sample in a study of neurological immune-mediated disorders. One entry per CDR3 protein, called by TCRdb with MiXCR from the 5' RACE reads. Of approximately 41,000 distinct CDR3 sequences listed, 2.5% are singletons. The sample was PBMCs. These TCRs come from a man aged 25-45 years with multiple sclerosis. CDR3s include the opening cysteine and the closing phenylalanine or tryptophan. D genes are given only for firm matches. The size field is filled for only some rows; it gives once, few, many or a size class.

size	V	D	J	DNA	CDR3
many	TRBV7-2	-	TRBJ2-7	TGTGCCAGCAGCTTAAGTTGGTACGAGCAGTACTTC	CASSLSWYEQYF
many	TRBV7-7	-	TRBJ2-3	TGTGCCAGCAGCTTATCGTCTGGCACAGATACGCAGTATTTT	CASSLSSGTDTQYF
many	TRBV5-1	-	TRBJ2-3	TGCGCCAGCAGCTTTTTAGATACGCAGTATTTT	CASSFLDTQYF
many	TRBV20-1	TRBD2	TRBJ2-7	TGCAGTGCTAGAGATCAGGGCGGGAGCTCCTACGAGCAGTACTTC	CSARDQGGSSYEQYF
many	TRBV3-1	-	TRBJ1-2	TGTGCCAGCAGCCAAGTATGGACAGCTTCTAACTATGGCTACACCTTC	CASSQVWTASNYGYTF
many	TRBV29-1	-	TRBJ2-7	TGCAGCGCCACAACTGGAACAGGGAGCTCCTACGAGCAGTACTTC	CSATTGTGSSYEQYF
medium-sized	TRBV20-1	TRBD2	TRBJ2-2	TGCAGTGTCGGGGGGAATCCCGGGGAGCTGTTTTTT	CSVGGNPGELFF
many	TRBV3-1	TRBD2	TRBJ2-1	TGTGCCAGCAGGCTAACTAGCGGGAAATACAATGAGCAGTTCTTC	CASRLTSGKYNEQFF
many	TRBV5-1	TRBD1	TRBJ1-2	TGCGCCAGCAGCTGGGGTCGCAGGGGGGATGGCTACACCTTC	CASSWGRRGDGYTF
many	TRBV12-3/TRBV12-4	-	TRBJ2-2	TGTGCCAGCAGTTTGGGGCAGGGAATCGGGGAGCTGTTTTTT	CASSLGQGIGELFF
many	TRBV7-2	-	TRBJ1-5	TGTGCCAGCAGCGTAGGAGAGTATAGCAATCAGCCCCAGCATTTT	CASSVGEYSNQPQHF
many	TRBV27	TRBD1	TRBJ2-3	TGTGCCAGCAGTTGGACAGGGCAGGGTAATACGCAGTATTTT	CASSWTGQGNTQYF
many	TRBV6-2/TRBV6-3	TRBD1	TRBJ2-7	TGTGGGGCAGGGGGCTTCTACGAGCAGTACTTC	CGAGGFYEQYF
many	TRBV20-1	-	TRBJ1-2	TGCAGTGCCAGGACAGATCGTAACTATGGCTACACCTTC	CSARTDRNYGYTF
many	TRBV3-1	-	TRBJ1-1	TGTGCCAGCAGCTGGAAGCTAGTCACTGAAGCTTTCTTT	CASSWKLVTEAFF
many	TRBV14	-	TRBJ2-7	TGTGCCAGCAGCCAATCACCACAAGAGCAGTACTTC	CASSQSPQEQYF
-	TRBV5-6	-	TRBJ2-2	TGTGCCAACAGCTTGATTACAGGGGAGCTGTTTTTT	CANSLITGELFF
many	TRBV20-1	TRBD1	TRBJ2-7	TGCAGTGCTAGAGGTCCGGGACAGGGGTCGTACGAGCAGTACTTC	CSARGPGQGSYEQYF
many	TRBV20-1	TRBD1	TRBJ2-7	TGCAGTGCCCGTCCCTTCGACAGGGGGCAAAACGAGCAGTACTTC	CSARPFDRGQNEQYF
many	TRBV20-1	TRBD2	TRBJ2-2	TGCAGTGCTAGGGAGCGGGGGAACACCGGGGAGCTGTTTTTT	CSARERGNTGELFF
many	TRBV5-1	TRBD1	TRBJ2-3	TGCGCCAGCAGCTCGACAGGGGCCAGCACAGATACGCAGTATTTT	CASSSTGASTDTQYF
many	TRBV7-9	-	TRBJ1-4	TGTGCCAGCAGCTTAGACTATGGAAAACTGTTTTTT	CASSLDYGKLFF
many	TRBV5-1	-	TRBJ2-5	TGCGCCAGCAGCTTTAGGCCCGGGGCTGTAGAGACCCAGTACTTC	CASSFRPGAVETQYF
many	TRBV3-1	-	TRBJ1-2	TGTGCCAGCAGCCAAGAAGGCCGGGCGTTCTATGGCTACACCTTC	CASSQEGRAFYGYTF
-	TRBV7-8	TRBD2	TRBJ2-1	TGTGCCAGCCAGCTAGCGGGTGTTAACAATGAGCAGTTCTTC	CASQLAGVNNEQFF
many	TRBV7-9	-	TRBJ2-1	TGTGCCAGCAGCTCCACGGGCCTGGGGGGAAATGAGCAGTTCTTC	CASSSTGLGGNEQFF
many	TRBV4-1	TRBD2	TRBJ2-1	TGCGCCAGCAGCCAAGATGAGGGTAGCGGGGTATCAGAGCAGTTCTTC	CASSQDEGSGVSEQFF
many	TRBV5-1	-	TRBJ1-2	TGCGCCAGCAGCTTGGAAGGAAAGGGCTATGGCTACACCTTC	CASSLEGKGYGYTF
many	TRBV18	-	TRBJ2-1	TGTGCCAGCTCACCGCGGGACGTCAGCTACAATGAGCAGTTCTTC	CASSPRDVSYNEQFF